This T cell receptor (beta chain) is drawn from a study of blood T cell repertoires in COVID-19. Overall study context: The samples span acute and convalescent COVID-19 from the United States, Italy and Spain. PBMCs, B-cell-depleted T cells, or T cells provided the cDNA or gDNA that made up the material.

Enrolled during active infection, Seattle patients were then followed longitudinally. V lost 10 bases to trimming and J lost 4 bases; unmatched junction nucleotides: 11. This CDR3 spans 14 amino acids. Germline V gives CDR1 MDHEN, CDR2 SYDVKM. This table comes from immunoSEQ multiplex PCR, and its TCRdb copy is limited to in-frame clones, with some not included. The sample lists tens of thousands of clones, approximately 85% seen once, with 43% in the top ten. The chain joins TRBV28 to TRBJ2-7, with 9 bases identical to TRBD1. The receptor was isolated from a woman aged 55-75 years with COVID-19, enrolled during active disease. Sequencing was carried out using peripheral blood. CDR3 protein: CATQGAGSSYEQYF. CDR3 DNA sequence: TGTGCCACACAGGGGGCAGGGTCATCGTACGAGCAGTACTTC.